Detailed here is one TCR beta chain. These data originate in a study of shared clonotypes between healthy human individuals. About the research overall: CD4 naive cells filled three plates per donor, CD4 memory three, CD8 naive two and CD8 memory one.

Sequenced by immunoSEQ multiplex PCR; TCRdb stores in-frame clones only, minus some. Of roughly 550,000 clones in the sample, 95% to 96% were seen once. CD8 cells classed as naive were CD45RO-negative and positively selected for CCR7, excluding terminally differentiated effector memory CD45RA+ cells. The sequence was obtained from a woman aged 30 to 39 in good health. The sample taken for sequencing was naive CD8+ T cells sorted from blood.

For the CDR3, the DNA is TGTGCCAGCAGTTCTGGGAGAGGCTACAATGAGCAGTTCTTC. Amino acids: CASSSGRGYNEQFF. V is TRBV27 and J is TRBJ2-1; D may be TRBD2 (5 bases). Trimming took 4 bases from V and 3 from J, leaving 10 bases between them. The CDR3 sequence is 14 residues long. The V gene's germline CDR1 is MNHEY and CDR2 SMNVEV (reference sequence).